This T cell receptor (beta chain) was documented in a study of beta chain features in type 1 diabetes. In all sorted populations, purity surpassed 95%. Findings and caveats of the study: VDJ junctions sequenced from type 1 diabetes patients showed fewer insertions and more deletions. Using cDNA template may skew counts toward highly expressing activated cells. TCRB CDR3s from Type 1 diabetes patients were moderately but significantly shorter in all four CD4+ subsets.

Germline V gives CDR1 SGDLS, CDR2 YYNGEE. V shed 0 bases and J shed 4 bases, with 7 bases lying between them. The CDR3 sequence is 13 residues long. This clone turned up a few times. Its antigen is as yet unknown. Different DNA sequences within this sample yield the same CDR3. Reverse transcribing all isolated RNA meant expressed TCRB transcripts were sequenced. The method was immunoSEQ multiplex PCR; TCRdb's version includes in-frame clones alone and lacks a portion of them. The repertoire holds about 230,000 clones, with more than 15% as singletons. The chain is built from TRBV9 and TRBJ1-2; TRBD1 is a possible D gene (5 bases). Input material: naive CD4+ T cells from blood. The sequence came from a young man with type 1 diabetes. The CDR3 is CASSVETGYGYTF. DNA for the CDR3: TGTGCCAGCAGCGTAGAAACAGGCTATGGCTACACCTTC.